These 14 T cell receptor beta chains were sequenced from one sample in a study of CD8+CD57+ T cells in acquired aplastic anemia. Sequenced patients had shown CD8+CD57+ cell expansion by flow cytometry. TCR beta VDJ and CDR3 profiling used genomic DNA as template. TCRdb re-analysed the reads in MiXCR, keeping a single row per CDR3 protein. This sample has around 130,000 distinct CDR3 sequences; 50% to 70% occur once, and the top ten carry 25% to 30%. Sequenced input: sorted CD4+, CD8+, or CD8+CD57+ T cells (not recorded which) from PBMCs. All receptors derive from a human donor with aplastic anemia.

This clonotype has a count of ten or more. The chain employs TRBV20-1 and TRBJ2-1; D is unclear. Germline CDR1 reads DFQATT; CDR2 reads SNEGSKA (reference sequence). V was pared by 4 bases and J by 4 bases, with 17 bases between. This CDR3 region has 15 residues. The CDR3 nucleotides read TGCAGTGCTAACGGCGCCGTACCGGTTTACAATGAGCAGTTCTTC. Its translation: CSANGAVPVYNEQFF.

This chain uses TRBV28 with TRBJ2-7; 10 nucleotides align to TRBD2. The J segment lost 7 bases and the V segment lost 6 bases, leaving 12 bases of the junction unmatched. Germline V lookup: CDR1 MDHEN, CDR2 SYDVKM. The CDR3 runs to 15 residues. In DNA, the CDR3 is TGTGCCAGCAGCCTTGGACTAGCGGCATACAATGAGCAGTACTTC. It yields the protein CASSLGLAAYNEQYF.

This clonotype was picked up a small number of times. J is TRBJ1-4 and V is TRBV2; D gene unclear. The CDR3 totals 12 residues. The germline V gene encodes CDR1 SNHLY and CDR2 FYNNEI. V lost 2 bases, J lost 8 bases, and 6 bases lay in between. CDR3 nucleotides: TGTGCCAGCAGTGAAACAGAAGAAAAACTGTTTTTT. Translation gives CASSETEEKLFF.

This clonotype has more than one count but fewer than ten. The chain uses TRBV5-6 and TRBJ2-7; D gene ambiguous. Germline V gene sequence: CDR1 SGHDT, CDR2 YYEEEE. Deletions cut 0 bases from V and 6 bases from J, with 7 bases between. There are 12 residues in the CDR3. The CDR3 here is CASSLALREQYF. The CDR3 coding sequence is TGTGCCAGCAGCTTGGCCCTACGCGAGCAGTACTTC.

By sample share, this clonotype is medium-sized. This chain links TRBV19 with TRBJ2-1; the match to TRBD1 covers 7 bases. V lost 5 bases, J lost 6 bases, and 7 bases stayed unmatched. The CDR3 sequence is 14 residues long. Germline V gene sequence: CDR1 LNHDA, CDR2 SQIVND (reference sequence). CDR3 residues: CASSVGQTFNEQFF. In DNA, the CDR3 is TGTGCCAGTAGTGTGGGACAGACCTTCAATGAGCAGTTCTTC.

The V gene is TRBV10-1, the J gene TRBJ2-3; D gene ambiguous. Germline CDR1 WNHNN, CDR2 SYGVQD (reference sequence). With 4 bases removed from V and 0 bases from J, the gap between germline ends came to 8 bases. The CDR3 spans 14 residues. The CDR3 sequence: CASSVAISTDTQYF. CDR3 bases: TGCGCCAGCAGTGTCGCAATTAGCACAGATACGCAGTATTTT.

V and J are TRBV20-1 and TRBJ1-1, with 7 bases aligning to TRBD1. Germline CDR1 DFQATT, CDR2 SNEGSKA (reference sequence). The CDR3 contains 14 residues. Trimming cost V 3 bases and J 0 bases; bases outside gene matches: 4. For the CDR3, the DNA is TGCAGTGCTAGGGATGGGACAGTGAACACTGAAGCTTTCTTT. Translated: CSARDGTVNTEAFF.

The gene calls are TRBV11-2 and TRBJ1-4; no reliable D call. V lost 7 bases and J 4 bases, leaving 13 bases between the germline ends. The CDR3 sequence is 14 residues long. In germline, CDR1 is SGHAT, CDR2 FQNNGV. The CDR3, as DNA: TGTGCCAGCACCGGTGCCATACATAATGAAAAACTGTTTTTT. This encodes CASTGAIHNEKLFF.

J is TRBJ2-7 and V is TRBV29-1; unclear D gene. This CDR3 spans 13 amino acids. Germline V lookup: CDR1 SQVTM, CDR2 ANQGSEA. This CDR3 reads CSSSRRDPYEQYF. The DNA of the CDR3 is TGCAGTTCTAGTAGAAGGGATCCGTACGAGCAGTACTTC.

J is TRBJ2-7 and V is TRBV5-5, with D tentatively TRBD2 (6 bases). Germline assignment: CDR1 SGHKS and CDR2 YYEKEE (reference sequence). This CDR3 is built from 13 residues. Trimming removed 3 bases from V and 5 bases from J, with 12 bases in between. The CDR3 sequence: CASSSNAGNEQYF. In DNA, the CDR3 is TGTGCCAGCAGCTCTAACGCGGGGAACGAGCAGTACTTC.

This clonotype has ten or more counts. The chain couples TRBV6-1 to TRBJ2-5; D gene ambiguous. Trimming left V 5 bases short and J 2 bases short, with 6 bases between. The germline V gene has CDR1 MNHNS and CDR2 SASEGT. The CDR3 length is 12 residues. As DNA, the CDR3 is TGTGCCAGCAGTCGGAGACAAGAGACCCAGTACTTC. Residues: CASSRRQETQYF.

This sequence joins TRBV2 and TRBJ1-1; D remains unclear. Between the trimmed V and J ends, which lost 7 bases and 3 bases, there was a span of 9 bases. The CDR3 sequence is 12 residues long. Germline CDR1 is SNHLY and CDR2 is FYNNEI. The CDR3 nucleotides read TGTGCCAGCAAGCGCGCGGACACTGAAGCTTTCTTT. Encoded protein: CASKRADTEAFF.

The chain employs TRBV7-2 and TRBJ2-5; 9 bases are a match to TRBD2. The CDR3 has 16 residues. V dropped 0 bases and J dropped 3; count of bases not matched to a gene: 5. Germline V gene lookup returns CDR1 SGHTA and CDR2 FQGNSA. CDR3 nucleotides: TGTGCCAGCAGCTTAGCAGGCGGGGGGGCTGAAGAGACCCAGTACTTC. Residues: CASSLAGGGAEETQYF. Full variable domain (outside the CDR3, taken from reference TRBV7-2 and TRBJ2-5): GAGVSQSPSNKVTEKGKDVELRCDPISGHTALYWYRQSLGQGLEFLIYFQGNSAPDKSGLPSDRFSAERTGGSVSTLTIQRTQQEDSAVYLCASSLAGGGAEETQYFGPGTRLLVL.

The V and J genes are TRBV10-2 and TRBJ2-3, with D unresolved. The CDR3 runs to 12 residues. Trimming took 8 bases from V and 4 from J, leaving 10 bases between them. CDR1 is WSHSY and CDR2 is SAAADI in the germline V gene. The CDR3, as DNA: TGCGCCAGCTCTAGAGGAGCAGATACGCAGTATTTT. Amino acid sequence: CASSRGADTQYF.